A selection of T cell receptor beta chains follows, all from one sample in a study of human T cells and chemical hapten exposure. Each CDR3 protein gets one entry after TCRdb re-called the RACE reads with MiXCR. The data show 65,000 to 85,000 distinct CDR3 sequences, with 10% to 15% seen just once and about 3.7% held by the top ten. The input for sequencing was whole blood, taken in connection with sensitization to the hapten diphenylcyclopropenone (DPC). Receptors were obtained from an older woman with alopecia areata. Some clones in this sample may be carry-over from other donors' samples. The CDR3 runs from the conserved cysteine through the conserved F or W. The order of the fields is D gene, clone size, J gene, V gene, CDR3 protein, CDR3 DNA. A D gene is named only where the DNA matches it firmly. A clone size is listed for some rows: how often the clone was seen (once, few, many), or a class if it is expanded.

d_call: .; clone_size: .; j_call: TRBJ1-2; v_call: TRBV3-1; cdr3_aa: CASSQGEASMGYTF; cdr3_nt: TGTGCCAGCAGCCAAGGAGAGGCTTCTATGGGCTACACCTTC
d_call: TRBD1; clone_size: .; j_call: TRBJ1-6; v_call: TRBV18; cdr3_aa: CASSPTGLGNSPLHF; cdr3_nt: TGTGCCAGCTCACCGACAGGGCTCGGAAATTCACCCCTCCACTTT
d_call: .; clone_size: .; j_call: TRBJ2-2; v_call: TRBV10-2; cdr3_aa: CASGWTAPGELFF; cdr3_nt: TGCGCCAGCGGGTGGACTGCCCCCGGGGAGCTGTTTTTT
d_call: TRBD1; clone_size: many; j_call: TRBJ1-1; v_call: TRBV18; cdr3_aa: CASSPGDRPEAFF; cdr3_nt: TGTGCCAGCTCGCCGGGGGACAGACCCGAAGCTTTCTTT
d_call: .; clone_size: many; j_call: TRBJ2-2; v_call: TRBV7-3; cdr3_aa: CASSPAPWGTGELFF; cdr3_nt: TGTGCCAGCAGTCCAGCTCCCTGGGGCACCGGGGAGCTGTTTTTT
d_call: TRBD2; clone_size: few; j_call: TRBJ2-5; v_call: TRBV20-1; cdr3_aa: CSATALLAGGQETQYF; cdr3_nt: TGCAGTGCTACTGCCCTACTAGCGGGAGGCCAAGAGACCCAGTACTTC
d_call: TRBD1; clone_size: few; j_call: TRBJ1-5; v_call: TRBV2; cdr3_aa: CASAGQGDNQPQHF; cdr3_nt: TGTGCCAGCGCGGGACAGGGGGACAATCAGCCCCAGCATTTT
d_call: TRBD1; clone_size: many; j_call: TRBJ1-5; v_call: TRBV2; cdr3_aa: CASRWTGDNQPQHF; cdr3_nt: TGTGCCAGCAGATGGACAGGTGACAATCAGCCCCAGCATTTT
d_call: .; clone_size: many; j_call: TRBJ1-2; v_call: TRBV20-1; cdr3_aa: CSAPMGADYGYTF; cdr3_nt: TGCAGTGCTCCCATGGGGGCTGACTATGGCTACACCTTC
d_call: TRBD2; clone_size: few; j_call: TRBJ2-2; v_call: TRBV2; cdr3_aa: CASTGSGGAAGELFF; cdr3_nt: TGTGCCAGCACCGGGAGCGGGGGGGCGGCCGGGGAGCTGTTTTTT
d_call: .; clone_size: many; j_call: TRBJ1-1; v_call: TRBV5-5; cdr3_aa: CASSLTSEQEAFF; cdr3_nt: TGTGCCAGCAGCTTGACATCGGAACAGGAAGCTTTCTTT
d_call: .; clone_size: many; j_call: TRBJ1-1; v_call: TRBV16; cdr3_aa: CASSQSNRHTEAFF; cdr3_nt: TGTGCCAGCAGCCAATCGAACAGACACACTGAAGCTTTCTTT
d_call: .; clone_size: many; j_call: TRBJ2-7; v_call: TRBV12-3/TRBV12-4; cdr3_aa: CASSHSGWRGSYEQYF; cdr3_nt: TGTGCCAGCAGCCACTCCGGTTGGAGGGGTTCCTACGAGCAGTACTTC
d_call: .; clone_size: many; j_call: TRBJ2-2; v_call: TRBV10-1; cdr3_aa: CASSPFRNTGELFF; cdr3_nt: TGCGCCAGCAGTCCCTTCAGGAACACCGGGGAGCTGTTTTTT
d_call: .; clone_size: many; j_call: TRBJ2-6; v_call: TRBV6-4; cdr3_aa: CASSDKRTGANVLTF; cdr3_nt: TGTGCCAGCAGTGACAAGCGGACCGGGGCCAACGTCCTGACTTTC
d_call: .; clone_size: many; j_call: TRBJ2-5; v_call: TRBV5-1; cdr3_aa: CASSSPGGETQYF; cdr3_nt: TGCGCCAGCAGCTCCCCTGGCGGTGAGACCCAGTACTTC
d_call: TRBD2; clone_size: many; j_call: TRBJ2-1; v_call: TRBV20-1; cdr3_aa: CSARVSWAGDGNEQFF; cdr3_nt: TGCAGTGCTCGCGTCAGTTGGGCGGGGGATGGCAATGAGCAGTTCTTC
d_call: .; clone_size: .; j_call: TRBJ2-2; v_call: TRBV7-6; cdr3_aa: CASSAQSRTNTGELFF; cdr3_nt: TGTGCCAGCAGCGCACAGAGCCGCACGAACACCGGGGAGCTGTTTTTT
d_call: .; clone_size: .; j_call: TRBJ2-7; v_call: TRBV12-3/TRBV12-4; cdr3_aa: CASRAELEQYF; cdr3_nt: TGTGCCAGCAGAGCTGAACTAGAGCAGTACTTC
d_call: .; clone_size: .; j_call: TRBJ2-3; v_call: TRBV7-3; cdr3_aa: CASSSQTSSADTQYF; cdr3_nt: TGTGCCAGCAGCTCCCAGACCTCCTCCGCAGATACGCAGTATTTT
d_call: .; clone_size: many; j_call: TRBJ2-1; v_call: TRBV6-2/TRBV6-3; cdr3_aa: CASRTRQVAVYNEQFF; cdr3_nt: TGTGCCAGCAGAACCCGACAGGTGGCGGTCTACAATGAGCAGTTCTTC
d_call: TRBD2; clone_size: .; j_call: TRBJ2-1; v_call: TRBV5-5; cdr3_aa: CASSLALAGGLSEQFF; cdr3_nt: TGTGCCAGCAGCTTGGCCCTAGCGGGGGGGCTAAGTGAGCAGTTCTTC
d_call: TRBD2; clone_size: few; j_call: TRBJ2-1; v_call: TRBV20-1; cdr3_aa: CSARDLSSGFSSYNEQFF; cdr3_nt: TGCAGTGCTAGAGATCTTTCTAGCGGATTCAGCTCCTACAATGAGCAGTTCTTC
d_call: TRBD1; clone_size: many; j_call: TRBJ1-2; v_call: TRBV5-6; cdr3_aa: CASSSGQGYYGYTF; cdr3_nt: TGTGCCAGCAGCTCCGGACAGGGGTACTATGGCTACACCTTC
d_call: .; clone_size: .; j_call: TRBJ1-2; v_call: TRBV12-3/TRBV12-4; cdr3_aa: CASSEGPGYGYTF; cdr3_nt: TGTGCCAGCAGCGAAGGCCCAGGCTATGGCTACACCTTC
d_call: .; clone_size: many; j_call: TRBJ1-1; v_call: TRBV29-1; cdr3_aa: CSVGQGKREAFF; cdr3_nt: TGCAGCGTCGGGCAGGGCAAGAGGGAAGCTTTCTTT
d_call: .; clone_size: many; j_call: TRBJ1-1; v_call: TRBV29-1; cdr3_aa: CSTLGQPNTEAFF; cdr3_nt: TGCAGCACCCTCGGACAGCCGAACACTGAAGCTTTCTTT
d_call: TRBD1; clone_size: .; j_call: TRBJ1-1; v_call: TRBV29-1; cdr3_aa: CSVDRGQAEAFF; cdr3_nt: TGCAGCGTTGACAGGGGGCAGGCTGAAGCTTTCTTT
d_call: .; clone_size: .; j_call: TRBJ2-2; v_call: TRBV2; cdr3_aa: CASRRLVGELFF; cdr3_nt: TGTGCCAGCAGACGACTAGTCGGGGAGCTGTTTTTT
d_call: .; clone_size: few; j_call: TRBJ2-3; v_call: TRBV5-1; cdr3_aa: CASSGGSPDTQYF; cdr3_nt: TGCGCCAGCAGCGGGGGCAGCCCTGATACGCAGTATTTT
d_call: TRBD2; clone_size: many; j_call: TRBJ2-3; v_call: TRBV3-1; cdr3_aa: CASSQDLGLAGAVGADTQYF; cdr3_nt: TGTGCCAGCAGCCAAGACTTGGGACTAGCGGGGGCCGTTGGAGCAGATACGCAGTATTTT
d_call: .; clone_size: many; j_call: TRBJ2-1; v_call: TRBV29-1; cdr3_aa: CSVILWRGNEQFF; cdr3_nt: TGCAGCGTTATACTTTGGAGGGGCAATGAGCAGTTCTTC
d_call: TRBD2; clone_size: few; j_call: TRBJ2-7; v_call: TRBV20-1; cdr3_aa: CSVYSGVTYEQYF; cdr3_nt: TGCAGTGTTTATAGCGGGGTTACCTACGAGCAGTACTTC
d_call: TRBD2; clone_size: .; j_call: TRBJ2-2; v_call: TRBV7-3; cdr3_aa: CASSLQASGGSNTGELFF; cdr3_nt: TGTGCCAGCAGCTTACAGGCTAGCGGGGGCTCGAACACCGGGGAGCTGTTTTTT
d_call: .; clone_size: few; j_call: TRBJ1-1; v_call: TRBV18; cdr3_aa: CASSTEGSSTEAFF; cdr3_nt: TGTGCCAGCTCAACGGAGGGGTCGAGCACTGAAGCTTTCTTT
d_call: TRBD1; clone_size: many; j_call: TRBJ2-2; v_call: TRBV30; cdr3_aa: CAWTPGGTGELFF; cdr3_nt: TGTGCCTGGACTCCAGGGGGCACCGGGGAGCTGTTTTTT
d_call: TRBD1; clone_size: many; j_call: TRBJ2-2; v_call: TRBV7-3; cdr3_aa: CASRNDRGTGELFF; cdr3_nt: TGTGCCAGCAGAAATGACAGGGGTACCGGGGAGCTGTTTTTT
d_call: .; clone_size: few; j_call: TRBJ1-1; v_call: TRBV5-6; cdr3_aa: CASSSGPNPMNTEAFF; cdr3_nt: TGTGCCAGCAGCTCCGGACCAAACCCAATGAACACTGAAGCTTTCTTT
d_call: TRBD1; clone_size: .; j_call: TRBJ2-7; v_call: TRBV3-1; cdr3_aa: CASSHPGQGFHEQYF; cdr3_nt: TGTGCCAGCAGCCATCCTGGACAGGGTTTCCACGAGCAGTACTTC
d_call: TRBD2; clone_size: many; j_call: TRBJ2-1; v_call: TRBV20-1; cdr3_aa: CSARGTSGTYNEQFF; cdr3_nt: TGCAGTGCTAGAGGGACTAGCGGAACCTACAATGAGCAGTTCTTC
d_call: .; clone_size: many; j_call: TRBJ2-5; v_call: TRBV5-1; cdr3_aa: CASSEGRLQETQYF; cdr3_nt: TGCGCCAGCAGCGAGGGGCGGCTTCAAGAGACCCAGTACTTC